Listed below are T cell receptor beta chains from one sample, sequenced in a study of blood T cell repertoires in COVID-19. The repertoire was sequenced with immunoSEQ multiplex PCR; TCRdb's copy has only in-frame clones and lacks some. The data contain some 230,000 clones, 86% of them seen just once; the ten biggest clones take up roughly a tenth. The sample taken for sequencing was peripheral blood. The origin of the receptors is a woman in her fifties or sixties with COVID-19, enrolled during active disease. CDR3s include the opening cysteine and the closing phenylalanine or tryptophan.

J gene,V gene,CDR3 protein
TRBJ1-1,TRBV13,CASNFRDRGTEAFF
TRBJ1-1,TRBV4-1,CASSLRGTREAFF
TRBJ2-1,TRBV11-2,CASSHFSSLAGGRNEQFF
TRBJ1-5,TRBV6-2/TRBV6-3,CASSYTGNQPQHF
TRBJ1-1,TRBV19,CATATRGGTEAFF
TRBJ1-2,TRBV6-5,CASSYRAGTNYGYTF
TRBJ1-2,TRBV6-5,CASSYRLEGAVYGYTF
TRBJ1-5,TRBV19,CASSLTVNQPQHF
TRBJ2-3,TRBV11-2,CASSFLGGVLTDTQYF
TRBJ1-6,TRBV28,CASSPRTGARLSPLHF
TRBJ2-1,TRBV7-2,CASSLSRPSYNEQFF
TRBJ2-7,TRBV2,CASSRARGYEQYF
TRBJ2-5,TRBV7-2,CASSLGDSWETQYF
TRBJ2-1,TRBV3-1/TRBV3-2,CASSRLRGPAGSGNEQFF
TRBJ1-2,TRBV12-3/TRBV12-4,CASRGDYGYTF
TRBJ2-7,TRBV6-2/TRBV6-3,CASSSHQRQGMDEQYF
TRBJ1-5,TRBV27,CASRNRGREPQHF
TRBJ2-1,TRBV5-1,CASSSSTGGRDEQFF
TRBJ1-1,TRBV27,CASSWDSLSEAFF
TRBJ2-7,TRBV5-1,CASSLGLTQGYEQYF
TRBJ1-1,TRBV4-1,CASSQVLQGNTEAFF
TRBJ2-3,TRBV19,CASSISGGAHTQYF
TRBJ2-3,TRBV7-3,CASSLRLAGGHLTHFPMGDTQYF
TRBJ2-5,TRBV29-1,CSAAGGETQYF
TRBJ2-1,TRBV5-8,CASSPEIGGAGDEQFF
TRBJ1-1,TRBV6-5,CASNNVRPEAFF
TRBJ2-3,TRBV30,CAWSTHSAGLAGGGTQYF
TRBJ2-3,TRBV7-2,CASSLFRTSGTRGDTQYF
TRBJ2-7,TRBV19,CASSTGGGYEQYF